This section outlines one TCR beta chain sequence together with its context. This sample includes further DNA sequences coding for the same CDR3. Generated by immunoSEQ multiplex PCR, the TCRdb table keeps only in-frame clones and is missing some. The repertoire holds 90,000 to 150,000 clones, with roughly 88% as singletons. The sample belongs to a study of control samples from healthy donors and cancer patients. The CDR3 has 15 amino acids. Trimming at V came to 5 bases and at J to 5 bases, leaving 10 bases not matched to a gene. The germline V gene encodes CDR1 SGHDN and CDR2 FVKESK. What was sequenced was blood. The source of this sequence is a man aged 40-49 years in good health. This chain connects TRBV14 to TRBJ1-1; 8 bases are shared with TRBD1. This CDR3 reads CASSYLDRARTEAFF. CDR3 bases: TGTGCCAGCAGCTACCTGGACAGGGCTCGGACTGAAGCTTTCTTT.